This entry lists 10 T cell receptor beta chains sequenced from one sample in a study of cytomegalovirus exposure and HLA in healthy donors. The primer mix had 60 Vbeta and 13 Jbeta primers. Profiled with immunoSEQ multiplex PCR; TCRdb holds only in-frame clones, not every one. The sample has approximately 130,000 clones; more than 80% are singletons. Sequences were obtained from PBMCs. These receptors were collected from a woman under 40 in good health and CMV-seropositive.

This clone appeared a single time. This rearrangement joins TRBV18 to TRBJ1-4, with no clear D. This CDR3 contains 16 residues. The ends were cut back, 1 base at V and 3 bases at J, with 12 bases in the middle. From germline, CDR1 is KGHSH and CDR2 LQKENI. Here the CDR3 reads CASSPRGAGANEKLFF. The CDR3 DNA reads TGTGCCAGCTCACCACGGGGAGCCGGTGCTAATGAAAAACTGTTTTTT.

The rearrangement joins TRBV10-3 to TRBJ1-1; no definite D call. The ends were cut back, 8 bases at V and 3 bases at J, with 13 bases in the middle. The CDR3 extends over 13 amino acids. Looked up from germline, CDR1 is ENHRY and CDR2 is SYGVKD. This CDR3 is CAIWELGHTEAFF. The CDR3 DNA reads as TGTGCCATCTGGGAGCTCGGGCACACTGAAGCTTTCTTT.

The genes are TRBV13 and TRBJ2-7, with D possibly being TRBD2 (5 bases). Looked up from germline, CDR1 is PRHDT and CDR2 is FYEKMQ (reference sequence). The CDR3 contains 13 residues. Trimming took off 4 bases at V and 1 base at J, with 8 bases between the two ends. The CDR3 is CASSYGGSYEQYF. The DNA of the CDR3 is TGTGCCAGCAGCTACGGCGGGTCCTACGAGCAGTACTTC.

The chain links TRBV7-3 to TRBJ2-1; 10 bases are a match to TRBD2. The germline V gene encodes CDR1 SGHTA and CDR2 FQGTGA. The length of the CDR3 is 16 residues. After removal of 4 bases from V and 2 bases from J, the junction contained 5 bases not matched to a gene. In DNA form, the CDR3 reads TGTGCCAGCAGCTCTAGCGGGAGAGTAGCCTACAATGAGCAGTTCTTC. The encoded protein is CASSSSGRVAYNEQFF.

This clone was seen a single time. This chain uses TRBV6-5 with TRBJ1-1; D may be TRBD1 (5 bases). Germline loops: CDR1 MNHEY, CDR2 SVGAGI. The CDR3 runs to 13 residues. V shed 8 bases and J shed 2 bases, with 12 bases lying between them. CDR3 DNA sequence: TGTGCCAGCGTTAGTGGGGCTAACACTGAAGCTTTCTTT. Translated, it gives CASVSGANTEAFF.

The rearrangement joins TRBV11-2 to TRBJ2-5; D may be TRBD2 (5 bases). V dropped 6 bases and J dropped 4 bases, with 12 bases sitting between them. Germline V gene lookup returns CDR1 SGHAT and CDR2 FQNNGV. The CDR3 runs 13 residues. For the CDR3, the DNA is TGTGCCAGCAGAAAGGTGGGGAGAGAGACCCAGTACTTC. Its translation: CASRKVGRETQYF.

The J gene is TRBJ2-5, the V gene TRBV4-2; 11 bases match TRBD2. V trimming: 1 base; J trimming: 7 bases; junction bases outside the gene matches: 11. Looked up from germline, CDR1 is LGHNA and CDR2 is YNFKEQ. The CDR3 is made up of 17 amino acids. The CDR3 is CASSQVSGTSGLATQYF. CDR3 sequence (DNA): TGTGCCAGCAGCCAAGTATCCGGGACTAGCGGTCTGGCGACCCAGTACTTC.

This chain links TRBV19 with TRBJ2-7, with 10 bases identical to TRBD1. J lost 5 bases, V lost 4 bases, and 5 bases had no gene match. Germline CDR1 LNHDA, CDR2 SQIVND (reference sequence). The CDR3 sequence is 14 residues long. The CDR3, as DNA: TGTGCCAGTAGTAGGGACAGGGGCTCGGACGAGCAGTACTTC. This sequence encodes CASSRDRGSDEQYF.

The gene calls are TRBV29-1 and TRBJ2-7; D possibly corresponds to TRBD2 (5 bases). The CDR3 covers 14 residues. The V gene's germline CDR1 is SQVTM and CDR2 ANQGSEA. Trimming stripped 1 base from V and 1 base from J, with 11 bases between. The CDR3 DNA reads as TGCAGCGTTGAAGTCCAAAGCGGTTCCTACGAGCAGTACTTC. It is translated as CSVEVQSGSYEQYF.

The chain links TRBV2 to TRBJ1-4, with 8 positions matching TRBD1. The V segment lost 7 bases and the J segment 6 bases; nucleotides outside the gene matches: 4. The V gene's germline CDR1 is SNHLY and CDR2 FYNNEI. The CDR3 spans 13 residues. The CDR3 loop reads CASTDRVYEKLFF. CDR3 DNA sequence: TGTGCCAGCACGGACAGGGTTTATGAAAAACTGTTTTTT. The full variable domain, completed using reference TRBV2 and TRBJ1-4, is EPEVTQTPSHQVTQMGQEVILRCVPISNHLYFYWYRQILGQKVEFLVSFYNNEISEKSEIFDDQFSVERPDGSNFTLKIRSTKLEDSAMYFCASTDRVYEKLFFGSGTQLSVL.